This TCR beta chain came from a study of T cell responses to AZD1222 COVID-19 vaccine. Germline CDR1 reads SNHLY; CDR2 reads FYNNEI. V lost 4 bases to trimming and J lost 3 bases; unmatched junction nucleotides: 9. The CDR3 sequence is 17 residues long. Sequenced by immunoSEQ multiplex PCR; TCRdb stores in-frame clones only, minus some. The table includes approximately 140,000 clones, about nine tenths detected once. The sequenced sample was peripheral blood, obtained 28 days after the second AZD1222 dose. The chain links TRBV2 to TRBJ2-2, with 9 bases aligning to TRBD1. This receptor was identified in an adult who received the AZD1222 COVID-19 vaccine. DNA for the CDR3: TGTGCCAGCAGTGCGTTGGGACAGGGAAGTTACACCGGGGAGCTGTTTTTT. It is translated as CASSALGQGSYTGELFF.